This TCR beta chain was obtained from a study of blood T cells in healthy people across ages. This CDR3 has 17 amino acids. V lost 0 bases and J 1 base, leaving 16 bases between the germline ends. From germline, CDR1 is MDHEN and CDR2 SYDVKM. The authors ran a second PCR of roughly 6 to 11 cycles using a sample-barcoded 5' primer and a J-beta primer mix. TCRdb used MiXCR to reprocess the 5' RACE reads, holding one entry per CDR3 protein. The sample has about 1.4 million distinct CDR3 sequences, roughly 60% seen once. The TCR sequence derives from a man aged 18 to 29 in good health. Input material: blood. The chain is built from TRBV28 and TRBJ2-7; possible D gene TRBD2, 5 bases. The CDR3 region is CASSLWGEGSLSYEQYF. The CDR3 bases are TGTGCCAGCAGTTTATGGGGAGAGGGCTCCTTATCCTACGAGCAGTACTTC.